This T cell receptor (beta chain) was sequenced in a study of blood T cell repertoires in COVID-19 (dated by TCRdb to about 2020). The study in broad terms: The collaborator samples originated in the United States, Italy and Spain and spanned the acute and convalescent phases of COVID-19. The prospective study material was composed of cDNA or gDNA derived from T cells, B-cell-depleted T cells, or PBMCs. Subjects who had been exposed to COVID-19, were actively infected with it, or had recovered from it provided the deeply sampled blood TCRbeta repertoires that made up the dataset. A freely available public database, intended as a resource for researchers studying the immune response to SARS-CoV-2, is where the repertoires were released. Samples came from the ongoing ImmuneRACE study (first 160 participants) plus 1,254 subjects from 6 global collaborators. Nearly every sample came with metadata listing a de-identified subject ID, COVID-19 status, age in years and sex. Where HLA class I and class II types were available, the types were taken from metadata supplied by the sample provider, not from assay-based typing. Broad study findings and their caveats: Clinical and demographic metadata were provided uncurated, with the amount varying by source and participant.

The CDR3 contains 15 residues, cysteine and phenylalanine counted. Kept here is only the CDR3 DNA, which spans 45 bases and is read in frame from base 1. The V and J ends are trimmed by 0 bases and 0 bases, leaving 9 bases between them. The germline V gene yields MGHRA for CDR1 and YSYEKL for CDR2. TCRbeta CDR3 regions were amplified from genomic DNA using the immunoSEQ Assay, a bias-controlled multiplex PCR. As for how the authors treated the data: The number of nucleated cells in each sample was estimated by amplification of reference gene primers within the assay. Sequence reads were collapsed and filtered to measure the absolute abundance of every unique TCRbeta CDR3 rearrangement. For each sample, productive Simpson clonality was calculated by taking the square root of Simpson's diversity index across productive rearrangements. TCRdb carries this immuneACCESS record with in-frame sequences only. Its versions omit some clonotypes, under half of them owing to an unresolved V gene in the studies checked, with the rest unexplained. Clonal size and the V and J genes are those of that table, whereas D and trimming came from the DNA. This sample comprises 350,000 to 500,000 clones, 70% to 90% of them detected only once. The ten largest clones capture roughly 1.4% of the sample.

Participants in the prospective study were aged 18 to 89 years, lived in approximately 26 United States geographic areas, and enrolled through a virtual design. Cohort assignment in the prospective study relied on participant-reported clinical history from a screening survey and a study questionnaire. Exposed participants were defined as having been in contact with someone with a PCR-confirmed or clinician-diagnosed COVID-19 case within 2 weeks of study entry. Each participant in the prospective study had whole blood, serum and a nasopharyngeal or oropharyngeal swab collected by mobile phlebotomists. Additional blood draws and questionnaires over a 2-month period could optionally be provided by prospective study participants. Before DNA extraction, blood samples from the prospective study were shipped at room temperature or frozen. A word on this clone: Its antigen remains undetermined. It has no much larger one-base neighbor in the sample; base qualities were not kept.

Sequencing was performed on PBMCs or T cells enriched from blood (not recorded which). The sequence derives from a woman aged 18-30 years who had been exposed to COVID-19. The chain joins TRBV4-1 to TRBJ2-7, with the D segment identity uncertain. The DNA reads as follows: TGCGCCAGCAGCCAAGACCACTACCTCTCCTACGAGCAGTACTTC. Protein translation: CASSQDHYLSYEQYF.